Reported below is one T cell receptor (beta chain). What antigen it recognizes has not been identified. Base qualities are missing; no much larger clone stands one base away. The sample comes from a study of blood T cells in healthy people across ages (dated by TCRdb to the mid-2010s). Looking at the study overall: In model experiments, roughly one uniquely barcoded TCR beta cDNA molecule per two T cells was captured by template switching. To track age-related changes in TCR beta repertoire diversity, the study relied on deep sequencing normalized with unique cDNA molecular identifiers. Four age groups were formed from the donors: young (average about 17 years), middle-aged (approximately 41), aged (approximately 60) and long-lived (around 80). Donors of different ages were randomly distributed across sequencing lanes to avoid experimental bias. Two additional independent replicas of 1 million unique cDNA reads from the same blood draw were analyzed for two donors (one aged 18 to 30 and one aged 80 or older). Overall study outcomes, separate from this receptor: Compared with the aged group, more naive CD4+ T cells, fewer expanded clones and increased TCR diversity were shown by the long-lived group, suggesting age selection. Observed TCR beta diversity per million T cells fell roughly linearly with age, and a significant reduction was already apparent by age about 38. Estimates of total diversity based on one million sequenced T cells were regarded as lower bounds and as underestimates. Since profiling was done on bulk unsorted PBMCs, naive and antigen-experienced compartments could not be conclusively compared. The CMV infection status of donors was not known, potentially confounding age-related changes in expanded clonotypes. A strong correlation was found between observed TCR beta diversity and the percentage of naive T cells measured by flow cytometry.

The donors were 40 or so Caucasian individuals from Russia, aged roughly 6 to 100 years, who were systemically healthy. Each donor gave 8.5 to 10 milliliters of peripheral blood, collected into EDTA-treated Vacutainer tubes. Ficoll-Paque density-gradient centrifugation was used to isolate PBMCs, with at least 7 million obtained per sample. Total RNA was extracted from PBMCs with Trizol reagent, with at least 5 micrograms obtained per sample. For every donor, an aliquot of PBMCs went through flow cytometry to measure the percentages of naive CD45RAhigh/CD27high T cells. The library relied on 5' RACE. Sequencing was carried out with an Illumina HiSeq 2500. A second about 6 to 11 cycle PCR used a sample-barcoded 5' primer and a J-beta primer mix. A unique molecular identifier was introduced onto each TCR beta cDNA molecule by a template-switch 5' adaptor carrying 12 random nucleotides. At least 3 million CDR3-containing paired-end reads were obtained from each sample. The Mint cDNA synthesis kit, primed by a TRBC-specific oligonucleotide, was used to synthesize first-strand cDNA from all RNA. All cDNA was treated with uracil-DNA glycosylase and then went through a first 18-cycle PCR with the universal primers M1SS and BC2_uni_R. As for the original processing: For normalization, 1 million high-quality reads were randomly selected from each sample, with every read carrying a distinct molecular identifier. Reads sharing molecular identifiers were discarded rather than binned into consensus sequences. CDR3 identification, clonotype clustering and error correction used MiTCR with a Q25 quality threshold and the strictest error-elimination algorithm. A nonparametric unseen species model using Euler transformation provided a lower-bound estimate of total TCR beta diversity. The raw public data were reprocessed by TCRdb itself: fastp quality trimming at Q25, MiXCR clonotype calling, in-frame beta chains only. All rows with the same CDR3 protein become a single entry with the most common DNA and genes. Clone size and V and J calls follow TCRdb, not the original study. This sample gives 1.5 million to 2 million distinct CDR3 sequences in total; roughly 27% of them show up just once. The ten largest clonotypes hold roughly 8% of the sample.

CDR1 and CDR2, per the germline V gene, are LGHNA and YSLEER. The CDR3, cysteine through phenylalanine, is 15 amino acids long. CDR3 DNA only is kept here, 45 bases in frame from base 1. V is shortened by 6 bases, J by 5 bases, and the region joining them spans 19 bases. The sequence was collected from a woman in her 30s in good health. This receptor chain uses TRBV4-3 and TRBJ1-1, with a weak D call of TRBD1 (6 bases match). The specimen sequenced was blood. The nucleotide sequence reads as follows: TGCGCCAGCAGGCTAAACACAGGGTTGCGAACTGAAGCTTTCTTT. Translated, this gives CASRLNTGLRTEAFF.